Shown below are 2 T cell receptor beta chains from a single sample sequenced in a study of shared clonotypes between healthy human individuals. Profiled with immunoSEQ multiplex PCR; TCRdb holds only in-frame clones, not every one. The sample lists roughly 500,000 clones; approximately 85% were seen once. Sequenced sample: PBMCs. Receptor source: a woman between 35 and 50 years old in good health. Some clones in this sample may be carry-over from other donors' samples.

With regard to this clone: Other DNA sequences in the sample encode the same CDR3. CDR3 in DNA: TGTGCCAGCAGTTTAGGGGACAGGGAGGGCGAGCAGTACTTC. Protein product: CASSLGDREGEQYF. The rearrangement joins TRBV28 to TRBJ2-7, with 9 bases lining up with TRBD1. V trimming: 2 bases; J trimming: 6 bases; junction bases outside the gene matches: 5. The CDR3 is 14 residues long. Germline CDR1 and CDR2: MDHEN and SYDVKM.

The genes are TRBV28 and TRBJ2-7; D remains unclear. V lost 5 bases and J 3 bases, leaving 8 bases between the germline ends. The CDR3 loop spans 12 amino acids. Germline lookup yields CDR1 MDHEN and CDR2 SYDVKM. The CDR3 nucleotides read TGTGCCAGCAGTCAACCCAACTACGAGCAGTACTTC. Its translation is CASSQPNYEQYF.